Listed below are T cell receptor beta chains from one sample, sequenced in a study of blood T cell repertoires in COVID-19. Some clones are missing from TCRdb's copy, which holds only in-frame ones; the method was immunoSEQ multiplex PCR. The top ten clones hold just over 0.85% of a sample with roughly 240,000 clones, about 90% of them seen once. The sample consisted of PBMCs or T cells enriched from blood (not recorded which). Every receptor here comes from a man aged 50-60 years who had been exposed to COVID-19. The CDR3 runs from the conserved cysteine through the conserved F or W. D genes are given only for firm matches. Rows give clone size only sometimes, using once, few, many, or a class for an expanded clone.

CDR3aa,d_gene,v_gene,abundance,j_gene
CASSYTGGGEGYTF,TRBD1,TRBV2,.,TRBJ1-2
CASSENRESNTEAFF,.,TRBV9,.,TRBJ1-1
CASSLGQALSTDTQYF,.,TRBV5-1,.,TRBJ2-3
CASSLAGAPDTQYF,TRBD2,TRBV6-5,.,TRBJ2-3
CASSGRDRVLYGYTF,TRBD1,TRBV27,.,TRBJ1-2
CASSYSVYVLREFSYEQYF,.,TRBV6-2/TRBV6-3,.,TRBJ2-7
CASSPGGGSNEKLFF,.,TRBV7-9,.,TRBJ1-4
CASSETRTSGSGDTQYF,TRBD2,TRBV9,.,TRBJ2-3
CASSEGGHTEAFF,.,TRBV6-1,many,TRBJ1-1
CASRPYFGIPGDYGYTF,.,TRBV25-1,.,TRBJ1-2
CASSLAGGLTEAFF,.,TRBV5-1,.,TRBJ1-1
CASSAPRDRGLQSTGELFF,.,TRBV5-1,once,TRBJ2-2
CASRTDNWGDAEAFF,.,TRBV6-5,.,TRBJ1-1
CASSYWTGGTEAFF,TRBD1,TRBV6-5,once,TRBJ1-1
CAISDLSVTSGSSYEQYF,TRBD2,TRBV10-3,.,TRBJ2-7
CASSFPPEGTGNTIYF,.,TRBV11-2,.,TRBJ1-3
CASSRSSEDTEAFF,.,TRBV19,.,TRBJ1-1
CASTLDGNTDTQYF,.,TRBV7-3,.,TRBJ2-3
CASSKALCLTGKNSPLHF,.,TRBV21-1,.,TRBJ1-6
CASTTLLAGGNEQFF,TRBD2,TRBV28,.,TRBJ2-1
CASSLVTSKVPGELFF,.,TRBV11-1,once,TRBJ2-2
CASSAIGATNEKLFF,.,TRBV5-4,.,TRBJ1-4
CASSGRDRANYGYTF,TRBD1,TRBV9,few,TRBJ1-2
CATSEPGYTGELFF,.,TRBV24-1,.,TRBJ2-2
CASSPAGLLQETQYF,.,TRBV18,.,TRBJ2-5
CASSNEGGQSTDTQYF,.,TRBV21-1,.,TRBJ2-3
CASSLIGSRNEQFF,.,TRBV27,.,TRBJ2-1
CASSRNRDTEAFF,.,TRBV5-8,.,TRBJ1-1
CASSWGTGGTEAFF,TRBD1,TRBV5-6,.,TRBJ1-1
CASRDRLNYGYTF,.,TRBV7-9,.,TRBJ1-2
CASSSLGGGTEAFF,.,TRBV28,.,TRBJ1-1
CASTYTGALGYTF,TRBD1,TRBV28,.,TRBJ1-2
CASSHNRVQGASNQPQHF,.,TRBV6-2/TRBV6-3,.,TRBJ1-5
CASSPQPTSTDTQYF,.,TRBV7-3,.,TRBJ2-3
CASSQGQSNTEAFF,TRBD1,TRBV4-1,.,TRBJ1-1
CASSPSRVSYTF,.,TRBV19,.,TRBJ1-2
CSVMAGGPGTQYF,TRBD2,TRBV29-1,.,TRBJ2-5
CASSLTSGSLTQYF,TRBD2,TRBV5-1,.,TRBJ2-5
CAISVDRENQPQHF,TRBD1,TRBV10-3,.,TRBJ1-5
CASSPNWPYNEQFF,.,TRBV18,.,TRBJ2-1
CAWSRTGRVGNTIYF,TRBD1,TRBV30,few,TRBJ1-3
CASHRDRVSPLHF,TRBD1,TRBV10-3,.,TRBJ1-6
CATSAADMTANYGYTF,.,TRBV24-1,.,TRBJ1-2
CASSLAGRSGLINSPLHF,.,TRBV5-1,.,TRBJ1-6
CASNREGHFNSPLHF,.,TRBV6-5,once,TRBJ1-6
CASSPPGDRGYGYTF,TRBD1,TRBV18,.,TRBJ1-2
CASSLSSGFYNEQFF,TRBD2,TRBV5-1,.,TRBJ2-1
CSVEREFYNEQFF,.,TRBV29-1,.,TRBJ2-1